This T cell receptor (beta chain) originates from a study of spatial heterogeneity in lung cancer. Study findings and constraints: Relative to follow-up, resection was when ubiquitous expanded tumor TCRs appeared more in blood.

The CDR3 has 13 residues. Germline CDR1 MDHEN, CDR2 SYDVKM. V was pared by 6 bases and J by 2 bases, with 11 bases between. MiXCR, run by TCRdb on the 5' RACE reads, gives a single entry per CDR3 protein. The sample holds under 25,000 distinct CDR3 sequences, approximately 6.2% seen once. As for time point: sample taken at primary tumor resection. This clonotype was seen many times. What it recognizes is unknown. V usage is TRBV28 and J usage is TRBJ2-7, with TRBD2 as a possible D gene (5 bases). This receptor was obtained from a male donor with early-stage non-small cell lung cancer. Sequenced here: PBMCs, sampled at surgery. The CDR3 DNA sequence: TGTGCCAGCAGCCGCGGGTCGCCCTACGAGCAGTACTTC. This translates into CASSRGSPYEQYF.